The 19 T cell receptor beta chains in this list originate from one sample, sequenced in a study of cytomegalovirus exposure and HLA in healthy donors. The PCR ran on 60 Vbeta and 13 Jbeta primers. Sequencing was performed with immunoSEQ multiplex PCR; in TCRdb, only in-frame clones are kept and a portion is missing. Of fewer than 200,000 clones listed, roughly 80% are singletons. Sequenced sample: PBMCs. The receptors come from a woman between 18 and 29 years old in good health and CMV-seronegative.

The V and J genes are TRBV9 and TRBJ1-1; D gene ambiguous. The CDR3 is 13 amino acids. Germline values: CDR1 SGDLS, CDR2 YYNGEE. Trimming stripped 7 bases from V and 1 base from J, with 11 bases between. The CDR3 protein is CASGTQTNTEAFF. CDR3 nucleotides: TGTGCCAGCGGCACACAGACGAACACTGAAGCTTTCTTT.

The chain has TRBV7-9 and TRBJ2-7; 9 nucleotides align to TRBD2. The V and J ends lost 4 bases and 0 bases, in that order; junction bases with no gene match: 16. Germline V gene data show CDR1 as SEHNR and CDR2 as FQNEAQ (reference sequence). CDR3 length equals 19 residues. The CDR3 spells CASSSSGGNRLYGSYEQYF. The CDR3 nucleotides read TGTGCCAGCAGCTCCAGCGGGGGGAACCGCCTGTACGGCTCCTACGAGCAGTACTTC.

The chain employs TRBV5-8 and TRBJ2-7; perhaps TRBD2 as D (5 bases). The length of the CDR3 is 13 residues. CDR1 SGHTS and CDR2 YDEGEE come from the germline V gene. Trimming removed 5 bases at V and 2 bases at J, with 11 bases between. The CDR3 spells CASRRTSAYEQYF. CDR3 in DNA: TGTGCCAGCAGGCGGACTTCTGCCTACGAGCAGTACTTC.

This clone came up once. This sequence joins TRBV15 and TRBJ2-6; D perhaps matches TRBD2 (7 bases). Germline V gene sequence: CDR1 LNHNV, CDR2 YYDKDF (reference sequence). CDR3 length: 15 residues. Trimming left V 7 bases short and J 4 bases short, with 14 bases between. CDR3 sequence: CATTQGGGGANVLTF. The CDR3 coding sequence is TGTGCCACCACCCAGGGAGGGGGAGGGGCCAACGTCCTGACTTTC. Full variable domain (rest looked up from reference TRBV15 and TRBJ2-6): DAMVIQNPRYQVTQFGKPVTLSCSQTLNHNVMYWYQQKSSQAPKLLFHYYDKDFNNEADTPDNFQSRRPNTSFCFLDIRSPGLGDTAMYLCATTQGGGGANVLTFGAGSRLTVL.

V usage is TRBV7-8 and J usage is TRBJ2-7; 8 nucleotides agree with TRBD1. V lost 0 bases to trimming and J lost 6 bases; unmatched junction nucleotides: 7. The CDR3 extends over 15 amino acids. Germline V lookup: CDR1 SGHVS, CDR2 FQNEAQ. The DNA for the CDR3 is TGTGCCAGCAGCTTAGCGGCAGGGGGCAGGCGCGAGCAGTACTTC. Protein: CASSLAAGGRREQYF.

This chain uses TRBV2 with TRBJ2-5; TRBD2 agrees at 7 bases. This CDR3 has 15 residues. The germline CDR1 and CDR2 sequences are SNHLY and FYNNEI. The junction had 11 bases not matched to a gene; V was cut back by 6 bases and J by 4 bases. The CDR3 nucleotides read TGTGCCAGCAGAGATGGGGGGGTTGGACCAGAGACCCAGTACTTC. Residues: CASRDGGVGPETQYF.

This sequence joins TRBV5-1 and TRBJ1-1; no reliable D call. V was shortened by 0 bases and J by 8 bases, with 14 bases between the two germline ends. The CDR3 length is 14 residues. Germline V gene data show CDR1 as SGHRS and CDR2 as YFSETQ. This chain's CDR3 is CASSLEAVGSEAFF. The CDR3 DNA reads TGCGCCAGCAGCTTGGAAGCGGTTGGGTCCGAAGCTTTCTTT.

The rearrangement uses TRBV7-9 and TRBJ2-1; 11 bases are a match to TRBD2. The V gene end was trimmed by 0 bases and the J gene end by 10 bases; junction bases not matched to a gene: 5. The CDR3 spans 15 residues. Per the germline V gene, CDR1 is SEHNR and CDR2 is FQNEAQ (reference sequence). DNA of the CDR3: TGTGCCAGCAGCTTAGCACTAGCGGGAGATCGAGAGCAGTTCTTC. This translates into CASSLALAGDREQFF.

V usage is TRBV7-8 and J usage is TRBJ2-7; 10 bases are a match to TRBD1. The V and J ends lost 6 bases and 3 bases, in that order; junction bases with no gene match: 8. The CDR3 contains 15 residues. The germline CDR1 and CDR2 sequences are SGHVS and FQNEAQ. CDR3 sequence (DNA): TGTGCCAGCAGGATCGGACAGGGGGGGATCTACGAGCAGTACTTC. As protein: CASRIGQGGIYEQYF.

V is TRBV30 and J is TRBJ2-1, with D possibly being TRBD2 (6 bases). V was cut by 2 bases and J by 6 bases, with 20 bases left in between. CDR1 is GTSNPN and CDR2 is SVGIG in the germline V gene (reference sequence). The CDR3 runs 16 residues. The DNA of the CDR3 is TGTGCCTGGAGTCCCCAGATAGCGGCCGGGCTCAATGAGCAGTTCTTC. This encodes CAWSPQIAAGLNEQFF.

The sample holds a few counts of this clone. The V call is TRBV27, the J call TRBJ2-3, with 10 bases aligning to TRBD2. After removal of 2 bases from V and 4 bases from J, the junction contained 6 bases not matched to a gene. The length of the CDR3 is 16 residues. CDR1 and CDR2 (germline): MNHEY, SMNVEV (reference sequence). CDR3 nucleotide sequence: TGTGCCAGCAGTTTAGGTAGCGGGAGGCGCTCAGATACGCAGTATTTT. It encodes CASSLGSGRRSDTQYF.

The chain combines TRBV6-6 with TRBJ2-1, with 8 bases lining up with TRBD1. Germline V gene lookup returns CDR1 MNHNY and CDR2 SVGAGI (reference sequence). Germline trimming cut 2 bases from V and 5 bases from J; bases unmatched to any gene: 5. CDR3 length: 15 residues. The CDR3 loop is CASSYTDRGDNEQFF. In DNA, the CDR3 is TGTGCCAGCAGTTACACAGACAGGGGAGACAATGAGCAGTTCTTC.

The chain employs TRBV28 and TRBJ1-1; D is undetermined. This CDR3 contains 10 residues. The V gene's germline CDR1 is MDHEN and CDR2 SYDVKM. The ends were cut back, 6 bases at V and 5 bases at J, with 4 bases in the middle. DNA for the CDR3: TGTGCCAGCAGGAGGACTGAAGCTTTCTTT. Translating it yields CASRRTEAFF.

The V gene is TRBV7-2, the J gene TRBJ2-5; tentative D call: TRBD1 (6 bases). The CDR3 extends over 13 amino acids. Per the germline V gene, CDR1 is SGHTA and CDR2 is FQGNSA. The V end was cut by 5 bases, the J end by 4 bases, with 11 bases between. The CDR3 bases are TGTGCCAGCAGCCGACAGGTCGGAGAGACCCAGTACTTC. Residues: CASSRQVGETQYF.

The J gene is TRBJ1-1, the V gene TRBV29-1; 7 bases match TRBD1. Germline CDR1 reads SQVTM; CDR2 reads ANQGSEA. The V and J ends lost 8 bases and 4 bases, in that order; junction bases with no gene match: 10. The CDR3 length is 13 residues. The CDR3: CSTYRQGVTEAFF. CDR3 nucleotides: TGCAGCACCTATAGACAGGGAGTCACTGAAGCTTTCTTT.

The chain uses TRBV5-4 and TRBJ2-4; 12 nucleotides match TRBD2. J was trimmed by 7 bases and V by 4 bases; bases with no gene match: 6. The CDR3 spans 15 residues. Germline lookup yields CDR1 SGHNT and CDR2 YYREEE (reference sequence). CDR3 DNA: TGTGCCAGCAGCGCCGGGACTAGCGGGTTCAACATTCAGTACTTC. Protein product: CASSAGTSGFNIQYF.

V usage is TRBV6-4 and J usage is TRBJ2-3; TRBD1 might be the D (5 bases). The germline CDR1 and CDR2 sequences are MRHNA and SNTAGT. V shed 7 bases and J shed 1 base, with 9 bases lying between them. The CDR3 length is 13 residues. Here the CDR3 DNA reads TGTGCCAGCAAAGGGGAACGCACAGATACGCAGTATTTT. Translated, it gives CASKGERTDTQYF.

The CDR3 DNA reads TGCGCCAGCAGTGATAGATTGACAGCTAGCACAGATACGCAGTATTTT. It encodes CASSDRLTASTDTQYF. The V gene is TRBV10-2, the J gene TRBJ2-3; D possibly corresponds to TRBD1 (5 bases). Germline assignment: CDR1 WSHSY and CDR2 SAAADI. The length of the CDR3 is 16 residues. Trimming removed 3 bases at V and 0 bases at J, with 13 bases between.

The rearrangement links TRBV6-6 to TRBJ1-1; perhaps TRBD1 as D (6 bases). Germline lookup yields CDR1 MNHNY and CDR2 SVGAGI (reference sequence). The germline V and J ends were trimmed by 6 bases and 4 bases, with 12 bases remaining between them. CDR3 length: 13 residues. Here the CDR3 reads CASRGQGRTEAFF. The CDR3 nucleotides are TGTGCCAGCAGGGGGCAGGGGCGCACTGAAGCTTTCTTT.